The 17 T cell receptor beta chains below all came from one sample that was sequenced in a study of blood T cell repertoires in COVID-19. Clones were read by immunoSEQ multiplex PCR, and TCRdb kept only the in-frame ones, dropping some. The top ten hold around 7.8% of the sample, which has under 200,000 clones, about 88% seen once. Sequencing used PBMCs or T cells enriched from blood (not recorded which). All receptors derive from a man aged 50-60 years who had recovered from COVID-19.

V usage is TRBV6-6 and J usage is TRBJ2-7; TRBD1 aligns across 8 bases. The CDR3 loop spans 15 amino acids. V shed 7 bases and J 7 bases; nucleotides not matched to a gene: 15. Germline CDR1 reads MNHNY; CDR2 reads SVGAGI (reference sequence). CDR3 loop: CASTPLGTGYKEQYF. CDR3 in DNA: TGTGCCAGCACTCCACTCGGGACAGGTTATAAGGAGCAGTACTTC.

The chain couples TRBV5-1 to TRBJ1-1, with 10 bases fitting TRBD1. Germline values: CDR1 SGHRS, CDR2 YFSETQ. The CDR3 length is 13 residues. The junction had 8 bases not matched to a gene; V was cut back by 4 bases and J by 11 bases. CDR3 protein: CASSPTGGSWAFF. The CDR3 bases are TGCGCCAGCAGCCCGACAGGGGGCTCTTGGGCTTTCTTT.

The V gene is TRBV27, the J gene TRBJ1-1; the D gene is possibly TRBD1 (5 bases). Germline V gene sequence: CDR1 MNHEY, CDR2 SMNVEV (reference sequence). The V gene lost 6 bases and the J gene lost 4 bases, with 15 bases spanning the gap. The CDR3 is 14 residues long. CDR3 protein: CASSLGPQGTEAFF. CDR3 bases: TGTGCCAGCAGCCTCGGGCCCCAGGGCACTGAAGCTTTCTTT.

This chain connects TRBV7-2 to TRBJ1-2, with TRBD1 matching over 8 bases. V lost 1 base to trimming and J lost 7 bases; unmatched junction nucleotides: 5. CDR1 SGHTA and CDR2 FQGNSA come from the germline V gene. This CDR3 region has 14 residues. CDR3 coding DNA: TGTGCCAGCAGCTTAGGGGTCACAGGGGGTGGCTACACCTTC. This encodes CASSLGVTGGGYTF.

The rearrangement uses TRBV27 and TRBJ2-2; 12 bases agree with TRBD1. V shed 6 bases and J 5 bases; nucleotides not matched to a gene: 13. The germline V gene has CDR1 MNHEY and CDR2 SMNVEV (reference sequence). This CDR3 comprises 18 residues. CDR3 nucleotides: TGTGCCAGCAGGACCTTCGGGACAGGGGGCGCATGGACCGGGGAGCTGTTTTTT. Its protein is CASRTFGTGGAWTGELFF.

The gene calls are TRBV11-3 and TRBJ1-1; 10 nucleotides line up with TRBD1. The junction had 4 bases not matched to a gene; V was cut back by 5 bases and J by 7 bases. CDR1 and CDR2 (germline): SGHNT, YENEEA. This CDR3 is 13 amino acids long. The CDR3 region is CASSRTGGNEAFF. CDR3 nucleotide sequence: TGTGCCAGCAGCCGGACAGGGGGTAATGAAGCTTTCTTT.

The chain employs TRBV11-2 and TRBJ1-1; D possibly corresponds to TRBD1 (5 bases). Trimming shortened V by 1 base and J by 0 bases, and 9 bases separated the two germline ends. Per germline, CDR1 SGHAT and CDR2 FQNNGV. The length of the CDR3 is 15 residues. CDR3 residues: CASSLGAGLNTEAFF. DNA for the CDR3: TGTGCCAGCAGCTTAGGTGCGGGGCTGAACACTGAAGCTTTCTTT.

The gene calls are TRBV7-8 and TRBJ2-3; tentative D call: TRBD1 (5 bases). There are 14 residues in the CDR3. Germline V CDR1 and CDR2: SGHVS, FQNEAQ. V lost 3 bases to trimming and J lost 2 bases, with 9 bases between them. Written as DNA, the CDR3 is TGTGCCAGCAGCTTCCAGGGTTACACAGATACGCAGTATTTT. Translated, it gives CASSFQGYTDTQYF.

The chain joins TRBV6-5 to TRBJ1-1; D is possibly TRBD1 (5 bases). The CDR3 length is 13 residues. Trimming took 6 bases from V and 1 from J, leaving 9 bases between them. CDR1 and CDR2 from the germline V gene are MNHEY and SVGAGI. CDR3 in DNA: TGTGCCAGCAGGAGTACAGGGAACACTGAAGCTTTCTTT. Its protein product is CASRSTGNTEAFF.

This chain links TRBV4-1 with TRBJ2-1; the D gene is possibly TRBD2 (6 bases). The germline V gene encodes CDR1 MGHRA and CDR2 YSYEKL. CDR3 length equals 12 residues. Trimming removed 2 bases at V and 9 bases at J, with 8 bases between. The CDR3 region has the DNA TGCGCCAGCAGCCAACAGGGAGGTGAGCAGTTCTTC. Its translation is CASSQQGGEQFF.

The V call is TRBV11-3, the J call TRBJ2-7; 7 bases align to TRBD1. Trimming at V came to 5 bases and at J to 0 bases, leaving 4 bases not matched to a gene. In germline, CDR1 is SGHNT, CDR2 YENEEA. This CDR3 has 14 residues. CDR3 region: CASSPDRSSYEQYF. Written as DNA, the CDR3 is TGTGCCAGCAGCCCGGACAGGAGCTCCTACGAGCAGTACTTC. The whole variable domain, remainder taken from reference TRBV11-3 and TRBJ2-7, is EAGVVQSPRYKIIEKKQPVAFWCNPISGHNTLYWYLQNLGQGPELLIRYENEEAVDDSQLPKDRFSAERLKGVDSTLKIQPAELGDSAVYLCASSPDRSSYEQYFGPGTRLTVT.

The gene calls are TRBV5-4 and TRBJ2-1; maybe TRBD2 (6 bases). CDR1 and CDR2 from the germline V gene are SGHNT and YYREEE (reference sequence). The V end lost 0 bases, the J end lost 3 bases, and 16 bases lay between the germline ends. The CDR3 spans 17 residues. The CDR3 DNA reads as TGTGCCAGCAGCTTGGAGATCTCGCGGGGAAGCTACAATGAGCAGTTCTTC. Protein product: CASSLEISRGSYNEQFF.

This chain links TRBV6-5 with TRBJ1-5, with D unclear. Trimming shortened V by 4 bases and J by 1 base, and 8 bases separated the two germline ends. This CDR3 spans 14 amino acids. Germline-derived CDR1 and CDR2 are MNHEY and SVGAGI. The CDR3 is CASSFRESNQPQHF. The CDR3 DNA sequence: TGTGCCAGCAGTTTCCGGGAGAGCAATCAGCCCCAGCATTTT.

This clone has just one count. The rearrangement uses TRBV3-1 (or the pseudogene TRBV3-2) and TRBJ1-1; D is uncertain. Germline CDR1 and CDR2: LGHDT and YNNKEL (reference sequence). The CDR3 spans 14 residues. Trimming took off 1 base at V and 2 bases at J, with 8 bases between the two ends. The CDR3 nucleotides read TGTGCCAGCAGCCAAGTGCGGGGAAACACTGAAGCTTTCTTT. Encoded protein: CASSQVRGNTEAFF.

CDR3 coding DNA: TGTGCCAGTAGTAGGGGGGAGGCTTCAATCTACCCCCAGCATTTT. Amino acids: CASSRGEASIYPQHF. The chain employs TRBV19 and TRBJ1-5, with D possibly matching TRBD1 (5 bases). The CDR3 has 15 residues. Germline CDR1 and CDR2: LNHDA and SQIVND (reference sequence). V shed 4 bases and J shed 10 bases, with 20 bases lying between them.

The rearrangement links TRBV21-1 to TRBJ1-2. TRBV21-1 is a pseudogene. The CDR3 runs 12 residues. The CDR3 DNA follows: TGTGCCAGCAGCAAGACTAGTGGGGGCTACACCTTC. This encodes CASSKTSGGYTF.

This sequence joins TRBV9 and TRBJ1-6; TRBD1 might be the D (5 bases). Germline V lookup: CDR1 SGDLS, CDR2 YYNGEE. CDR3 length: 14 amino acids. Trimming took off 4 bases at V and 8 bases at J, with 13 bases between the two ends. Here the CDR3 reads CASSPPRADSPLHF. Written as DNA, the CDR3 is TGTGCCAGCAGCCCCCCCAGGGCGGATTCACCCCTCCACTTT.